The 23 T cell receptor beta chains given below trace back to one sample, sequenced in a study of control samples from healthy donors and cancer patients. Clones were sequenced by immunoSEQ multiplex PCR, and TCRdb holds only the in-frame ones, with some missing. The data show some 120,000 clones, over 90% seen once. What was sequenced was blood. The source is a man aged 25 to 45 in good health.

This clone was detected once. The chain uses TRBV2 and TRBJ2-5; TRBD2 is a possible D gene (6 bases). From germline, CDR1 is SNHLY and CDR2 FYNNEI. Trimming left V 2 bases short and J 5 bases short, with 9 bases between. This CDR3 comprises 13 residues. The CDR3 here is CASSENRGETQYF. The DNA for the CDR3 is TGTGCCAGCAGTGAAAACCGGGGGGAGACCCAGTACTTC.

V gene TRBV15 combines with J gene TRBJ2-3; no firm D call. The CDR3 is 12 residues long. With 5 bases removed from V and 5 bases from J, the gap between germline ends came to 8 bases. Germline values: CDR1 LNHNV, CDR2 YYDKDF (reference sequence). The CDR3 loop reads CATSLLGDTQYF. The CDR3 DNA reads TGTGCCACCAGCCTCCTCGGAGATACGCAGTATTTT.

V and J are TRBV5-5 and TRBJ1-2; weak D call: TRBD1 (5 bases). The CDR3 has 16 amino acids. Germline V gene data show CDR1 as SGHKS and CDR2 as YYEKEE (reference sequence). The V end lost 4 bases, the J end lost 0 bases, and 16 bases lay between the germline ends. The DNA of the CDR3 is TGTGCCAGCAGCACCTCGGGGGGACCAACTAACTATGGCTACACCTTC. Its protein is CASSTSGGPTNYGYTF.

This clone was detected a few times. This chain connects TRBV27 to TRBJ1-2; the D gene is possibly TRBD1 (5 bases). In germline, CDR1 is MNHEY, CDR2 SMNVEV (reference sequence). This CDR3 comprises 14 residues. V was clipped by 8 bases and J by 9 bases, with 22 bases between them. The CDR3 DNA reads as TGTGCCAGCGGCAGGGTTGTGGCCAAGGAGAGCTACACCTTC. This codes for CASGRVVAKESYTF.

The V call is TRBV7-8, the J call TRBJ1-5; D perhaps matches TRBD1 (6 bases). CDR3 length: 17 residues. CDR1 SGHVS and CDR2 FQNEAQ come from the germline V gene. V shed 3 bases and J shed 1 base, with 16 bases lying between them. CDR3 protein: CASSFTEQGRSNQPQHF. The CDR3 nucleotides read TGTGCCAGCAGCTTCACGGAACAGGGAAGGAGCAATCAGCCCCAGCATTTT. The entire variable domain, with the rest obtained from reference TRBV7-8 and TRBJ1-5, is as follows: GAGVSQSPRYKVAKRGQDVALRCDPISGHVSLFWYQQALGQGPEFLTYFQNEAQLDKSGLPSDRFFAERPEGSVSTLKIQRTQQEDSAVYLCASSFTEQGRSNQPQHFGDGTRLSIL.

The rearrangement links TRBV24-1 to TRBJ1-1, with 12 bases that match TRBD1. The germline CDR1 and CDR2 sequences are KGHDR and SFDVKD. CDR3 length: 13 amino acids. CDR3 residues: CARGGQGATEAFF. The CDR3 DNA sequence: TGTGCTAGGGGGGGACAGGGGGCCACTGAAGCTTTCTTT.

V is TRBV6-5 and J is TRBJ1-2, with TRBD1 identical over 11 bases. J lost 5 bases, V lost 3 bases, and 2 bases had no gene match. CDR3 length equals 14 residues. Germline CDR1 is MNHEY and CDR2 is SVGAGI. The CDR3 is CASSYGQGAYGYTF. As DNA, the CDR3 is TGTGCCAGCAGTTATGGACAGGGGGCGTATGGCTACACCTTC.

The table lists this clone with a count of one. V and J are TRBV6-5 and TRBJ1-1; D might be TRBD1 (5 bases). The V gene's germline CDR1 is MNHEY and CDR2 SVGAGI. The CDR3 spans 14 residues. Deletions cut 8 bases from V and 6 bases from J, with 19 bases between. The CDR3 spells CASWKAAGIAEAFF. The CDR3 DNA sequence: TGTGCCAGCTGGAAGGCAGCAGGGATCGCTGAAGCTTTCTTT.

The chain carries TRBV2 and TRBJ1-4; D perhaps matches TRBD1 (5 bases). This CDR3 region has 16 residues. Trimming pared 6 bases from V and 0 bases from J, leaving 14 bases between. In germline, CDR1 is SNHLY, CDR2 FYNNEI. The CDR3 DNA sequence: TGTGCCAGCAGACCCATCGACAGAGCAACTAATGAAAAACTGTTTTTT. Protein: CASRPIDRATNEKLFF. Filled out from reference TRBV2 and TRBJ1-4, the complete variable domain reads EPEVTQTPSHQVTQMGQEVILRCVPISNHLYFYWYRQILGQKVEFLVSFYNNEISEKSEIFDDQFSVERPDGSNFTLKIRSTKLEDSAMYFCASRPIDRATNEKLFFGSGTQLSVL.

This chain links TRBV28 with TRBJ1-1; D uncertain. Per germline, CDR1 MDHEN and CDR2 SYDVKM. V was cut by 5 bases and J by 0 bases, with 16 bases left in between. The CDR3 is 16 amino acids. Here the CDR3 DNA reads TGTGCCAGCAGTAAGACCTCCGGGCTCATGAACACTGAAGCTTTCTTT. It specifies CASSKTSGLMNTEAFF. Full variable domain (rest looked up from reference TRBV28 and TRBJ1-1): DVKVTQSSRYLVKRTGEKVFLECVQDMDHENMFWYRQDPGLGLRLIYFSYDVKMKEKGDIPEGYSVSREKKERFSLILESASTNQTSMYLCASSKTSGLMNTEAFFGQGTRLTVV.

A single count supports this clone. CDR3 DNA sequence: TGTGCCAGCAGCTTAATGAGCGGGGGCCTCCAAGAGACCCAGTACTTC. The encoded protein is CASSLMSGGLQETQYF. The genes are TRBV7-3 and TRBJ2-5; 8 nucleotides agree with TRBD2. Per the germline V gene, CDR1 is SGHTA and CDR2 is FQGTGA. This CDR3 contains 16 residues. Trimming cost V 1 base and J 1 base; bases outside gene matches: 5.

The chain has TRBV19 and TRBJ1-1, with a possible D match to TRBD1 (6 bases). CDR3 length: 17 amino acids. Germline V gene lookup returns CDR1 LNHDA and CDR2 SQIVND (reference sequence). Between the trimmed V and J ends, which lost 7 bases and 1 base, there was a span of 22 bases. CDR3 region: CASIQQGWGQTNTEAFF. Written as DNA, the CDR3 is TGTGCCAGTATCCAACAAGGCTGGGGGCAGACGAACACTGAAGCTTTCTTT.

The V and J genes are TRBV5-1 and TRBJ2-5; 12 bases align to TRBD2. The CDR3 is 15 residues long. In germline, CDR1 is SGHRS, CDR2 YFSETQ. With 3 bases clipped from V and 5 bases from J, the junction kept 5 bases outside the gene matches. This chain's CDR3 is CASSSSGGAEETQYF. The CDR3 DNA follows: TGCGCCAGCAGCTCTAGCGGGGGGGCCGAGGAGACCCAGTACTTC.

The chain uses TRBV5-8 and TRBJ1-4; D possibly corresponds to TRBD1 (5 bases). Germline assignment: CDR1 SGHTS and CDR2 YDEGEE. The CDR3 spans 16 residues. The V and J ends lost 0 bases and 5 bases respectively, with 14 bases between them. This CDR3 is CASSLGIEAGNEKLFF. As DNA, the CDR3 is TGTGCCAGCAGCTTGGGAATTGAGGCAGGGAATGAAAAACTGTTTTTT.

The gene calls are TRBV2 and TRBJ2-3, with TRBD2 identical over 9 bases. Looked up from germline, CDR1 is SNHLY and CDR2 is FYNNEI. The length of the CDR3 is 15 residues. V lost 3 bases, J lost 4 bases, and 5 bases stayed unmatched. The CDR3 nucleotides are TGTGCCAGCAGTGACTGGCGGGGGGGGCCAGATACGCAGTATTTT. The encoded protein is CASSDWRGGPDTQYF. Looking up the rest from reference TRBV2 and TRBJ2-3 gives the full variable domain: EPEVTQTPSHQVTQMGQEVILRCVPISNHLYFYWYRQILGQKVEFLVSFYNNEISEKSEIFDDQFSVERPDGSNFTLKIRSTKLEDSAMYFCASSDWRGGPDTQYFGPGTRLTVL.

The V call is TRBV5-1, the J call TRBJ2-3, with 8 bases identical to TRBD1. The CDR3 is 14 residues long. Trimming cost V 6 bases and J 3 bases; bases outside gene matches: 6. Germline V gene lookup returns CDR1 SGHRS and CDR2 YFSETQ. DNA of the CDR3: TGCGCCAGCACCCCCCAGGGGGCAACAGATACGCAGTATTTT. Translated, it gives CASTPQGATDTQYF.

The chain carries TRBV19 and TRBJ2-5; possible D gene TRBD2, 6 bases. Germline values: CDR1 LNHDA, CDR2 SQIVND (reference sequence). Trimming took 3 bases from V and 4 from J, leaving 6 bases between them. The CDR3 contains 12 residues. The CDR3 region is CASSIGGETQYF. DNA for the CDR3: TGTGCCAGTAGTATCGGGGGAGAGACCCAGTACTTC.

This chain connects TRBV5-1 to TRBJ2-3; tentatively, D is TRBD1 or TRBD2 (6 bases each). Germline CDR1 and CDR2: SGHRS and YFSETQ. V lost 0 bases to trimming and J lost 6 bases, with 14 bases between them. CDR3 length equals 15 residues. CDR3 sequence reads: CASSLGQGRLDTQYF. CDR3 DNA: TGCGCCAGCAGCTTGGGCCAGGGGAGGTTGGATACGCAGTATTTT.

The chain uses TRBV7-9 and TRBJ2-1; D call uncertain. V was pared by 5 bases and J by 8 bases, with 13 bases between. CDR1 and CDR2 from the germline V gene are SEHNR and FQNEAQ (reference sequence). This CDR3 has 13 amino acids. Here the CDR3 DNA reads TGTGCCAGCAGCCCCGATCTAGGCTATGAGCAGTTCTTC. Translation gives CASSPDLGYEQFF.

The chain carries TRBV6-5 and TRBJ2-5; no definite D call. Germline CDR1 and CDR2: MNHEY and SVGAGI. The CDR3 has 13 amino acids. V shed 4 bases and J shed 2 bases, with 8 bases lying between them. This CDR3 is CASSSHPQETQYF. CDR3 bases: TGTGCCAGCAGTTCCCATCCTCAAGAGACCCAGTACTTC.

This chain links TRBV10-2 with TRBJ1-2; 12 bases map to TRBD1. Trimming took 6 bases from V and 6 from J; bases not matched to a gene: 11. In germline, CDR1 is WSHSY, CDR2 SAAADI. CDR3 length: 16 residues. CDR3 sequence: CASSAGTGGVFNGYTF. Here the CDR3 DNA reads TGCGCCAGCAGCGCTGGGACAGGGGGCGTATTTAATGGCTACACCTTC.

Turning to this clone: The junction shows a germline mismatch at one end, possibly a read error. This chain connects TRBV27 to TRBJ1-1; a weak D match, TRBD1 (5 bases). The CDR3 is 13 residues long. Germline CDR1 and CDR2: MNHEY and SMNVEV (reference sequence). DNA of the CDR3: TGTGCCACTAGAGGGGCGGAGAACGCTGAAGCTTTCTTT. Amino acid sequence: CATRGAENAEAFF.

The chain employs TRBV2 and TRBJ2-7; possibly TRBD2 for D (5 bases). The germline V and J ends were trimmed by 4 bases and 4 bases, with 11 bases remaining between them. The length of the CDR3 is 13 residues. From germline, CDR1 is SNHLY and CDR2 FYNNEI. In DNA, the CDR3 is TGTGCCAGCAGTGGGAGCGGACCTTACGAGCAGTACGTC. This codes for CASSGSGPYEQYV.